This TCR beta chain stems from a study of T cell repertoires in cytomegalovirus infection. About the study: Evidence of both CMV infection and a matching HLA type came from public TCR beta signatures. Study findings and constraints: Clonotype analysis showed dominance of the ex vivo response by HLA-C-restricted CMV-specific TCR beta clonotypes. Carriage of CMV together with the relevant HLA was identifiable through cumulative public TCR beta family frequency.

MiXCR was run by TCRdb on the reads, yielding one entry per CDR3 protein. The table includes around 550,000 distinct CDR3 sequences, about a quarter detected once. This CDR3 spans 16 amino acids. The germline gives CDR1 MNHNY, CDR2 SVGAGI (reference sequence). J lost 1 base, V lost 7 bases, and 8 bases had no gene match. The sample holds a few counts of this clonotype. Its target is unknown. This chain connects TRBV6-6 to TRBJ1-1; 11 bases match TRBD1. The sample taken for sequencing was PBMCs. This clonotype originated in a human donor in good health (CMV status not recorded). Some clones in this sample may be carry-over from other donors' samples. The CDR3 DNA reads TGTGCCAGCAATTCCAGGACAGGGGGCTGGAACACTGAAGCTTTCTTT. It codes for CASNSRTGGWNTEAFF.